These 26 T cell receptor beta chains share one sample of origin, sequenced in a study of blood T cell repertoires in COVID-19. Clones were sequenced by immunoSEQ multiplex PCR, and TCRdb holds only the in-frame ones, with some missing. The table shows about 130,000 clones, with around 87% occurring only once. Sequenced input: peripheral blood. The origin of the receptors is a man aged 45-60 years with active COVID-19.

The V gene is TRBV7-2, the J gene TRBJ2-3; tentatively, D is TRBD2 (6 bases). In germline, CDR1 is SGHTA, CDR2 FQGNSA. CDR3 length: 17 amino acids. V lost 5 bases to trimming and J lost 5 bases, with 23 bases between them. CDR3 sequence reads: CASSDLRIRGRIDTQYF. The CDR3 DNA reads TGTGCCAGCAGCGACCTACGTATTCGGGGGAGGATAGATACGCAGTATTTT.

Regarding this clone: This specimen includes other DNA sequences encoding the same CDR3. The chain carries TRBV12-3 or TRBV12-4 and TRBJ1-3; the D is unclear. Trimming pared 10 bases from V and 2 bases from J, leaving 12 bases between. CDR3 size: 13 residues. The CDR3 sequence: CATSGGTGNTIYF. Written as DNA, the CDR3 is TGTGCCACTTCGGGAGGTACTGGAAACACCATATATTTT.

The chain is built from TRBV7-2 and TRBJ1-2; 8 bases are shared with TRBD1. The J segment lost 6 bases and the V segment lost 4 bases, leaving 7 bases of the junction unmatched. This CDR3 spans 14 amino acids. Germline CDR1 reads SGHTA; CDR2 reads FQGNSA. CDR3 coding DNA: TGTGCCAGCAGCTCTATACAGGGGGTAGATGGCTACACCTTC. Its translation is CASSSIQGVDGYTF.

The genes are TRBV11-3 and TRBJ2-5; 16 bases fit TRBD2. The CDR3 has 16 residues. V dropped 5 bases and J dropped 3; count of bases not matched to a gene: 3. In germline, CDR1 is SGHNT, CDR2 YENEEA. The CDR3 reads CASSPGTSGGEETQYF. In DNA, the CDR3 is TGTGCCAGCAGCCCAGGGACTAGCGGGGGGGAAGAGACCCAGTACTTC.

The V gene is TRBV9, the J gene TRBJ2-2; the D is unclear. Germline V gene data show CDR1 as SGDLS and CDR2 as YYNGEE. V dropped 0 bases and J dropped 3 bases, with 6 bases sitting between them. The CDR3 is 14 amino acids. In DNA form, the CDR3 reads TGTGCCAGCAGCGTAGGTCAGGACACCGGGGAGCTGTTTTTT. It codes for CASSVGQDTGELFF.

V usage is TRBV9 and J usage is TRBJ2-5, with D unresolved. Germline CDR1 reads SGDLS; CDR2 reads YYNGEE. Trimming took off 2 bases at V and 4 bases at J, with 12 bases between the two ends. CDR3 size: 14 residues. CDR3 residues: CASSVSGARETQYF. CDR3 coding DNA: TGTGCCAGCAGCGTTTCGGGTGCCCGAGAGACCCAGTACTTC.

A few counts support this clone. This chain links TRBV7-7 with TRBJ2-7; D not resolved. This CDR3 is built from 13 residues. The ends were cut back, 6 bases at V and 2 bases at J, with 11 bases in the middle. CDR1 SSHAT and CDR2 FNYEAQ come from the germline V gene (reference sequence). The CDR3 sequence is CASSYGPAYEQYF. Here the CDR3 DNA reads TGTGCCAGCAGTTATGGCCCAGCCTACGAGCAGTACTTC.

The CDR3 loop is CATSDSADISGGYTF. CDR3 in DNA: TGTGCCACCAGTGATTCCGCTGATATTTCGGGTGGCTACACCTTC. The chain carries TRBV24-1 and TRBJ1-2; unclear D gene. Germline V CDR1 and CDR2: KGHDR, SFDVKD. The CDR3 spans 15 residues. Trimming removed 2 bases from V and 7 bases from J, with 16 bases in between.

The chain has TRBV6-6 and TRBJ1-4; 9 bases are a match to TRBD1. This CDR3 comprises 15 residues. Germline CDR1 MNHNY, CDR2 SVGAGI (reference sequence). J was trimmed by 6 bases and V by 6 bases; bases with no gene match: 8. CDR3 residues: CASSRSGQGDEKLFF. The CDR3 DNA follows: TGTGCCAGCAGCCGATCGGGACAGGGCGATGAAAAACTGTTTTTT.

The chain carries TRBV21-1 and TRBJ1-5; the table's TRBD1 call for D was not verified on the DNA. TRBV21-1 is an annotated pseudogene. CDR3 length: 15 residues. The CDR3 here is CASSRPGYSNQPQHF. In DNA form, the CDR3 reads TGTGCCAGCAGCAGACCAGGCTATAGCAATCAGCCCCAGCATTTT.

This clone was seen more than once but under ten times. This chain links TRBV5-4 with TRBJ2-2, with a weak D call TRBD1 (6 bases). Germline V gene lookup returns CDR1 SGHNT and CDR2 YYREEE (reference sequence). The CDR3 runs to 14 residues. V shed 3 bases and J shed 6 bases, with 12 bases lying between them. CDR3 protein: CASSSTGLAGELFF. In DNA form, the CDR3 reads TGTGCCAGCAGCTCCACAGGGTTGGCCGGGGAGCTGTTTTTT. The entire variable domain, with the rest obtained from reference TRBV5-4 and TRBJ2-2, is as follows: ETGVTQSPTHLIKTRGQQVTLRCSSQSGHNTVSWYQQALGQGPQFIFQYYREEENGRGNFPPRFSGLQFPNYSSELNVNALELDDSALYLCASSSTGLAGELFFGEGSRLTVL.

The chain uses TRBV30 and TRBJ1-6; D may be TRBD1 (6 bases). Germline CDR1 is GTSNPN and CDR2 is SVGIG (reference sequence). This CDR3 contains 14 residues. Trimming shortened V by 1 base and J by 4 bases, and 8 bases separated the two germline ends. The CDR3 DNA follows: TGTGCCTGGAGTGGAGGGGGATATAATTCACCCCTCCACTTT. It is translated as CAWSGGGYNSPLHF. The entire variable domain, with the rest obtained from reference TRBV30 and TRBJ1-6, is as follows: SQTIHQWPATLVQPVGSPLSLECTVEGTSNPNLYWYRQAAGRGLQLLFYSVGIGQISSEVPQNLSASRPQDRQFILSSKKLLLSDSGFYLCAWSGGGYNSPLHFGNGTRLTVT.

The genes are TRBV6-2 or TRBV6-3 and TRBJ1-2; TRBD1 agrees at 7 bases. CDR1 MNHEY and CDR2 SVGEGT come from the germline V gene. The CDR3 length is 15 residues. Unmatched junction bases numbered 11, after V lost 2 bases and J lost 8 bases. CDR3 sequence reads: CASSYRGGLSGGYTF. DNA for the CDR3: TGTGCCAGCAGTTACAGAGGGGGCCTGAGTGGAGGCTACACCTTC.

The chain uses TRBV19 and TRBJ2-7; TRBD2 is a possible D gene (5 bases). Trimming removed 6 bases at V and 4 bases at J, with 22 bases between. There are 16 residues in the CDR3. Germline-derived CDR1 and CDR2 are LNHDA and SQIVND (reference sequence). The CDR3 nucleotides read TGTGCCAGTAGCCTCCGGGGTAGGTCACCCGTGTACGAGCAGTACTTC. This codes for CASSLRGRSPVYEQYF.

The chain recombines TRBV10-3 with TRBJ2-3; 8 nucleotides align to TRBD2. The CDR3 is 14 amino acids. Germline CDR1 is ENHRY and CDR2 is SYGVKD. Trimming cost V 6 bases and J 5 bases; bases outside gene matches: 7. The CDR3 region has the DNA TGTGCCATCAGGAATAGCGGGGAGGGAGATACGCAGTATTTT. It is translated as CAIRNSGEGDTQYF.

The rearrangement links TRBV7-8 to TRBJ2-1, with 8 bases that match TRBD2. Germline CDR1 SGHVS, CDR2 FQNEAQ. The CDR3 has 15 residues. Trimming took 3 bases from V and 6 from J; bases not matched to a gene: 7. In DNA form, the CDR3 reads TGTGCCAGCAGCTTCGGCGGGCGGGGGGTCAATGAGCAGTTCTTC. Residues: CASSFGGRGVNEQFF.

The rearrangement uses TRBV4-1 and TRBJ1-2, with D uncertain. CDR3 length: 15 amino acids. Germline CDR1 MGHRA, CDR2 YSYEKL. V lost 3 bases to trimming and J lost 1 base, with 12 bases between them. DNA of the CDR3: TGCGCCAGCAGCCACCCCATTGGGCGTAACTATGGCTACACCTTC. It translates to CASSHPIGRNYGYTF.

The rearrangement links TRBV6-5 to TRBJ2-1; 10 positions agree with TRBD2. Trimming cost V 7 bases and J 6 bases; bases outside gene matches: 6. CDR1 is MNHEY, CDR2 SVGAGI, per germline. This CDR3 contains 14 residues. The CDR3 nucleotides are TGTGCCAGCAAGGGGCTAGCGGGAGTCAATGAGCAGTTCTTC. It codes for CASKGLAGVNEQFF.

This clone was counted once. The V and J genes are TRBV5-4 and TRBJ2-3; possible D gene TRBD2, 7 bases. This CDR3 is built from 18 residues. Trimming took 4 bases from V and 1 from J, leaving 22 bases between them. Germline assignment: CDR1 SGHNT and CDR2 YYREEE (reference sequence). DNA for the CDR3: TGTGCCAGCAGCCCCGGGGGTGGGGGGGGGCTCGGCACAGATACGCAGTATTTT. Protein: CASSPGGGGGLGTDTQYF.

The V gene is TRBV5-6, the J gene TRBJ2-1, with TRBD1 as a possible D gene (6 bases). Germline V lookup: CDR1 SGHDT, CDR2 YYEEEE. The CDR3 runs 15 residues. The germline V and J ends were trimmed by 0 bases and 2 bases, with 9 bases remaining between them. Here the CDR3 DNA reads TGTGCCAGCAGCTTGGAGAACAGGGCCTACAATGAGCAGTTCTTC. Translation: CASSLENRAYNEQFF.

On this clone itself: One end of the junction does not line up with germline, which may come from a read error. The CDR3 sequence: CASSQGLAGGQETQYF. The CDR3 region has the DNA TGTGCTAGCAGCCAGGGACTAGCGGGGGGCCAAGAGACCCAGTACTTC. The chain is built from TRBV7-7 and TRBJ2-5; 15 bases line up with TRBD2. CDR3 length equals 16 residues. Germline CDR1 SSHAT, CDR2 FNYEAQ (reference sequence).

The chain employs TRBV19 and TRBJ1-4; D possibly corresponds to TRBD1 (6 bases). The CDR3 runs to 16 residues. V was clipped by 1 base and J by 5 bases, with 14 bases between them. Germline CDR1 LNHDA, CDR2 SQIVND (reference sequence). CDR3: CASSIGSDSPNEKLFF. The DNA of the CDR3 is TGTGCCAGTAGTATAGGGTCGGACAGCCCAAATGAAAAACTGTTTTTT.

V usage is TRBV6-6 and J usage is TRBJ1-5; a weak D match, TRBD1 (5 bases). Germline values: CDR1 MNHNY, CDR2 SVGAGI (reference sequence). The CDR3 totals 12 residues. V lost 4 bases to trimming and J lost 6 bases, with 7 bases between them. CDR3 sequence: CASSSGGQPQHF. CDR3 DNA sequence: TGTGCCAGCAGTTCGGGGGGTCAGCCCCAGCATTTT.

The CDR3 nucleotides read TGCGCCAGCAGCTCGGGAGACAGCGTTGGAAACACCATATATTTT. Encoded protein: CASSSGDSVGNTIYF. The J gene is TRBJ1-3, the V gene TRBV5-1; possibly TRBD1 for D (5 bases). Between the trimmed V and J ends, which lost 3 bases and 3 bases, there was a span of 13 bases. Germline V gene data show CDR1 as SGHRS and CDR2 as YFSETQ. The length of the CDR3 is 15 residues. Based on the CDR3 plus reference TRBV5-1 and TRBJ1-3, the full variable domain is KAGVTQTPRYLIKTRGQQVTLSCSPISGHRSVSWYQQTPGQGLQFLFEYFSETQRNKGNFPGRFSGRQFSNSRSEMNVSTLELGDSALYLCASSSGDSVGNTIYFGEGSWLTVV.

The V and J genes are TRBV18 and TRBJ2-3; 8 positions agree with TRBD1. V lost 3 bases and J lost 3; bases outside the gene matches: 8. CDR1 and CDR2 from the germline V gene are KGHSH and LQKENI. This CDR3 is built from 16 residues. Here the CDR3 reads CASSPDRERSTDTQYF. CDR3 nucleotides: TGTGCCAGCTCACCGGACAGGGAGAGGAGTACAGATACGCAGTATTTT.

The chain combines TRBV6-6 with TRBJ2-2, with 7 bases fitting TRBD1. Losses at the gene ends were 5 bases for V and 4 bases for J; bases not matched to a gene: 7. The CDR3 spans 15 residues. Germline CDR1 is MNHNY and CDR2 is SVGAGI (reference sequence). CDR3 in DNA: TGTGCCAGCAGTGCGACAGGGACGTTCACCGGGGAGCTGTTTTTT. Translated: CASSATGTFTGELFF.